Following are 20 T cell receptor beta chains from one sample sequenced in a study of blood T cell repertoires in COVID-19. Some clones are missing from TCRdb's copy, which holds only in-frame ones; the method was immunoSEQ multiplex PCR. This table has approximately 190,000 clones, around 83% appearing once. The specimen sequenced was peripheral blood. All receptors derive from a woman aged 40 to 50 with acute or convalescent COVID-19.

The V gene is TRBV9, the J gene TRBJ2-3; 13 bases line up with TRBD2. Trimming removed 5 bases from V and 2 bases from J; junction bases left unmatched: 8. The CDR3 covers 17 residues. CDR1 is SGDLS and CDR2 is YYNGEE in the germline V gene. The DNA of the CDR3 is TGTGCCAGCAGTAAAATCGGACTAGCGGGAGCCACAGATACGCAGTATTTT. Encoded protein: CASSKIGLAGATDTQYF.

The sample holds a few counts of this clone. The chain recombines TRBV5-6 with TRBJ1-2; 8 positions agree with TRBD1. CDR3 length: 17 amino acids. The V and J ends lost 4 bases and 4 bases, in that order; junction bases with no gene match: 15. CDR1 and CDR2 (germline): SGHDT, YYEEEE. DNA for the CDR3: TGTGCCAGCAGCCCATGGGCAGGGGGCCGGATAGGCTATGGCTACACCTTC. Amino acid sequence: CASSPWAGGRIGYGYTF.

Here the CDR3 reads CASRTGRIGELFF. The DNA of the CDR3 is TGCGCCAGCCGGACAGGGCGTATCGGGGAGCTGTTTTTT. The J gene is TRBJ2-2, the V gene TRBV5-1; 8 bases are a match to TRBD1. This CDR3 spans 13 amino acids. The trim removed 7 bases at V and 7 bases at J, leaving 6 bases unmatched. Per germline, CDR1 SGHRS and CDR2 YFSETQ.

The chain uses TRBV11-2 and TRBJ2-2, with TRBD1 matching over 10 bases. Trimming took 1 base from V and 1 from J; bases not matched to a gene: 9. CDR3 length equals 19 residues. CDR1 SGHAT and CDR2 FQNNGV come from the germline V gene. CDR3 bases: TGTGCCAGCAGCTTAGGGTCTCCGCGGGACAGGGGGAACACCGGGGAGCTGTTTTTT. Protein sequence: CASSLGSPRDRGNTGELFF.

Points on this clone: The junction departs from the called germline gene at one end, perhaps through a read error. J is TRBJ1-1 and V is TRBV5-1; D might be TRBD1 (6 bases). The length of the CDR3 is 14 residues. Germline V gene lookup returns CDR1 SGHRS and CDR2 YFSETQ. The CDR3 is CASSIQGLNSEAFF. In nucleotides, the CDR3 is TGCGCCAGCAGCATCCAGGGGTTGAACTCTGAAGCTTTCTTT.

The CDR3 nucleotides read TGCGCCAGCAGCCAACGGGTTCCGGGACTAGCGGGAGGGAACAATGAGCAGTTCTTC. Translated, it gives CASSQRVPGLAGGNNEQFF. The genes are TRBV4-1 and TRBJ2-1; 16 bases agree with TRBD2. Germline trimming cut 2 bases from V and 5 bases from J; bases unmatched to any gene: 9. The CDR3 is made up of 19 amino acids. From germline, CDR1 is MGHRA and CDR2 YSYEKL.

The J gene is TRBJ2-1, the V gene TRBV5-1; TRBD1 aligns across 12 bases. CDR1 and CDR2 from the germline V gene are SGHRS and YFSETQ. The CDR3 extends over 15 amino acids. Germline trimming cut 4 bases from V and 4 bases from J; bases unmatched to any gene: 3. CDR3 in amino acids: CASSGGQGAYNEQFF. In DNA form, the CDR3 reads TGCGCCAGCAGCGGGGGACAGGGGGCTTACAATGAGCAGTTCTTC. The full variable domain, completed using reference TRBV5-1 and TRBJ2-1, is KAGVTQTPRYLIKTRGQQVTLSCSPISGHRSVSWYQQTPGQGLQFLFEYFSETQRNKGNFPGRFSGRQFSNSRSEMNVSTLELGDSALYLCASSGGQGAYNEQFFGPGTRLTVL.

The chain couples TRBV28 to TRBJ2-2, with TRBD2 identical over 7 bases. The CDR3 is 13 residues long. With V trimmed by 11 bases and J by 1 base, 4 bases remained unmatched. Germline lookup yields CDR1 MDHEN and CDR2 SYDVKM. CDR3 in amino acids: CAVGGRNTGELFF. The CDR3 DNA is TGTGCCGTCGGGGGGAGGAACACCGGGGAGCTGTTTTTT.

The chain links TRBV6-4 to TRBJ2-1; 7 nucleotides match TRBD2. CDR1 and CDR2 (germline): MRHNA, SNTAGT. This CDR3 region has 14 residues. The junction had 6 bases not matched to a gene; V was cut back by 3 bases and J by 7 bases. The chain's CDR3 is CASSDRAGGNEQFF. CDR3 nucleotide sequence: TGTGCCAGCAGTGATCGGGCCGGGGGGAATGAGCAGTTCTTC.

The chain links TRBV21-1 to TRBJ1-1; no check of the table's D call, TRBD1, against the DNA was made. TRBV21-1 is a listed pseudogene. The CDR3 has 12 residues. CDR3 DNA: TGTGCCAGCCCAGGTTGGAACACTGAAGCTTTCTTT. This translates into CASPGWNTEAFF.

The chain is built from TRBV5-6 and TRBJ1-5; no clear D. The V end lost 0 bases, the J end lost 7 bases, and 14 bases lay between the germline ends. Per germline, CDR1 SGHDT and CDR2 YYEEEE. This CDR3 has 15 residues. In DNA form, the CDR3 reads TGTGCCAGCAGCTTGGAAAGTCACGGAGGACAGCCCCAGCATTTT. Translation: CASSLESHGGQPQHF.

The chain combines TRBV5-5 with TRBJ1-4; D possibly corresponds to TRBD1 (5 bases). The length of the CDR3 is 18 residues. V was shortened by 1 base and J by 2 bases, with 18 bases between the two germline ends. Per germline, CDR1 SGHKS and CDR2 YYEKEE (reference sequence). The CDR3 loop reads CASSLILIGGVTNEKLFF. Written as DNA, the CDR3 is TGTGCCAGCAGCTTGATTTTGATCGGAGGGGTGACTAATGAAAAACTGTTTTTT. Full variable domain (remainder filled in from reference TRBV5-5 and TRBJ1-4): DAGVTQSPTHLIKTRGQQVTLRCSPISGHKSVSWYQQVLGQGPQFIFQYYEKEERGRGNFPDRFSARQFPNYSSELNVNALLLGDSALYLCASSLILIGGVTNEKLFFGSGTQLSVL.

J is TRBJ2-1 and V is TRBV7-9, with TRBD2 as a possible D gene (7 bases). Looked up from germline, CDR1 is SEHNR and CDR2 is FQNEAQ (reference sequence). V was cut by 7 bases and J by 8 bases, with 33 bases left in between. The CDR3 covers 19 residues. The CDR3 DNA reads TGTGCCAGCACCATCTTCTGGGGGAGGGGGAAGAATAATGGGGATGAGCAGTTCTTC. This sequence encodes CASTIFWGRGKNNGDEQFF.

The V and J genes are TRBV28 and TRBJ1-2; no reliable D call. CDR1 MDHEN and CDR2 SYDVKM come from the germline V gene. The V end lost 4 bases, the J end lost 4 bases, and 10 bases lay between the germline ends. There are 13 residues in the CDR3. The chain's CDR3 is CASSSFDFYGYTF. As DNA, the CDR3 is TGTGCCAGCAGTTCCTTCGACTTCTATGGCTACACCTTC.

This chain connects TRBV24-1 to TRBJ1-1; 8 bases are shared with TRBD1. This CDR3 contains 14 residues. V shed 7 bases and J 6 bases; nucleotides not matched to a gene: 9. Germline loops: CDR1 KGHDR, CDR2 SFDVKD. CDR3 sequence reads: CATRGTGLGAEAFF. The CDR3 bases are TGTGCCACCAGAGGGACAGGTCTGGGTGCTGAAGCTTTCTTT.

The chain links TRBV7-2 to TRBJ1-5; tentatively, D is TRBD1 (6 bases). This CDR3 region has 13 residues. Trimming left V 5 bases short and J 6 bases short, with 11 bases between. Per germline, CDR1 SGHTA and CDR2 FQGNSA. The CDR3 DNA reads TGTGCCAGCAGCCCCAGGGGTAGTCAGCCCCAGCATTTT. Its translation: CASSPRGSQPQHF.

V is TRBV15 and J is TRBJ2-1; 9 positions match TRBD2. Germline trimming cut 6 bases from V and 2 bases from J; bases unmatched to any gene: 2. In germline, CDR1 is LNHNV, CDR2 YYDKDF (reference sequence). This CDR3 spans 14 amino acids. CDR3 protein: CATRERGAYNEQFF. In DNA, the CDR3 is TGTGCCACCAGGGAGCGGGGGGCCTACAATGAGCAGTTCTTC.

The chain recombines TRBV4-1 with TRBJ1-2; possibly TRBD1 for D (5 bases). The CDR3 covers 15 residues. Germline V CDR1 and CDR2: MGHRA, YSYEKL. V was clipped by 5 bases and J by 7 bases, with 20 bases between them. For the CDR3, the DNA is TGCGCCAGCAGCACTTGGATGGGCAGGGAAGTTGGCTACACCTTC. Its protein product is CASSTWMGREVGYTF.

V is TRBV30 and J is TRBJ2-3; 12 bases align to TRBD1. This CDR3 has 16 amino acids. Germline V gives CDR1 GTSNPN, CDR2 SVGIG (reference sequence). The trim removed 3 bases at V and 6 bases at J, leaving 10 bases unmatched. The CDR3, as DNA: TGTGCCTGGAGCCGAACGTCCGGGACAGGGGGCGATACGCAGTATTTT. It translates to CAWSRTSGTGGDTQYF.

This clone was seen a handful of times. The chain employs TRBV3-1 (or the pseudogene TRBV3-2) and TRBJ1-2; 8 bases are shared with TRBD1. V lost 1 base to trimming and J lost 4 bases; unmatched junction nucleotides: 2. Germline values: CDR1 LGHDT, CDR2 YNNKEL (reference sequence). The CDR3 length is 14 residues. The CDR3 DNA follows: TGTGCCAGCAGCCAAGGGGGACAGGTCTATGGCTACACCTTC. It specifies CASSQGGQVYGYTF.